The 19 T cell receptor beta chains below were found in one sample sequenced in a study of PD-1 blockade in classical Hodgkin lymphoma. Sequencing was performed with immunoSEQ multiplex PCR; in TCRdb, only in-frame clones are kept and a portion is missing. The top ten clones hold roughly 4% of a sample with about 31,000 clones, around 71% of them seen once. There was relapse after autologous stem cell transplantation in every patient, and there was variation in brentuximab vedotin exposure. The sample in question was peripheral blood mononuclear cells (PBMCs), obtained before the second cycle of nivolumab. The source is a human donor with classical Hodgkin lymphoma.

In its sample, this clone was seen a few times. The chain combines TRBV5-6 with TRBJ2-7; possibly TRBD1 for D (5 bases). Trimming took off 0 bases at V and 7 bases at J, with 8 bases between the two ends. The CDR3 contains 12 residues. Germline V gene sequence: CDR1 SGHDT, CDR2 YYEEEE. The CDR3 protein is CASSLGGDEQYF. The CDR3 DNA is TGTGCCAGCAGCTTGGGGGGCGATGAGCAGTACTTC. The full variable domain, in which reference TRBV5-6 and TRBJ2-7 provide the parts outside the CDR3, is DAGVTQSPTHLIKTRGQQVTLRCSPKSGHDTVSWYQQALGQGPQFIFQYYEEEERQRGNFPDRFSGHQFPNYSSELNVNALLLGDSALYLCASSLGGDEQYFGPGTRLTVT.

With regard to this clone: Relative to the germline gene, one junction end is altered; a read error may explain this. The V gene is TRBV13, the J gene TRBJ2-7, with TRBD2 identical over 7 bases. Germline V gene data show CDR1 as PRHDT and CDR2 as FYEKMQ (reference sequence). The CDR3 is made up of 15 amino acids. The CDR3, as DNA: TGTGCCAGCAGCTCCGCCGGACTAGGATCCTCCGAGCAGTACTTC. It codes for CASSSAGLGSSEQYF.

A single count supports this clone. The V and J genes are TRBV11-2 and TRBJ2-7; no definite D call. Germline CDR1 reads SGHAT; CDR2 reads FQNNGV. Trimming removed 3 bases at V and 4 bases at J, with 7 bases between. The CDR3 is 12 residues long. The CDR3 nucleotides are TGTGCCAGCAGCTTCTCCAGGTACGAGCAGTACTTC. Protein sequence: CASSFSRYEQYF.

The chain combines TRBV7-2 with TRBJ1-5; no clear D gene. Germline loops: CDR1 SGHTA, CDR2 FQGNSA. V was cut by 0 bases and J by 7 bases, with 13 bases left in between. This CDR3 is built from 15 residues. This CDR3 is CASSLAPGFQQPQHF. The DNA of the CDR3 is TGTGCCAGCAGCTTAGCGCCGGGGTTTCAACAGCCCCAGCATTTT.

The chain is built from TRBV5-5 and TRBJ2-7; TRBD1 matches 7 bases. Trimming removed 0 bases from V and 0 bases from J; junction bases left unmatched: 3. Germline V lookup: CDR1 SGHKS, CDR2 YYEKEE (reference sequence). The CDR3 sequence is 15 residues long. The CDR3 loop reads CASSLDAGGSYEQYF. Here the CDR3 DNA reads TGTGCCAGCAGCTTGGACGCAGGGGGCTCCTACGAGCAGTACTTC.

The rearrangement links TRBV5-1 to TRBJ2-3; D possibly uses TRBD1 or TRBD2 (5 bases each). The ends were cut back, 4 bases at V and 1 base at J, with 16 bases in the middle. The CDR3 is made up of 16 amino acids. CDR1 is SGHRS, CDR2 YFSETQ, per germline. In DNA, the CDR3 is TGCGCCAGCAGCCTCAAGTGGGGGATAGGCACAGATACGCAGTATTTT. This encodes CASSLKWGIGTDTQYF.

This clone appeared a single time. The CDR3 loop reads CASSQDLGASATEAFF. The CDR3 DNA reads TGCGCCAGCAGCCAAGATCTAGGGGCCTCTGCCACTGAAGCTTTCTTT. The chain joins TRBV4-3 to TRBJ1-1; tentative D call: TRBD1 (5 bases). Germline CDR1 and CDR2: LGHNA and YSLEER. V was cut by 0 bases and J by 4 bases, with 15 bases left in between. This CDR3 spans 16 amino acids.

This chain joins TRBV28 and TRBJ1-2, with 7 bases that match TRBD1. Germline V gene data show CDR1 as MDHEN and CDR2 as SYDVKM. The V and J ends lost 8 bases and 7 bases, in that order; junction bases with no gene match: 10. CDR3 length equals 13 residues. The DNA for the CDR3 is TGTGCCAGCGCCACTCCAGGGGGAACTGGCTACACCTTC. Protein product: CASATPGGTGYTF.

The chain recombines TRBV5-5 with TRBJ1-5; 10 nucleotides match TRBD1. Germline V gene data show CDR1 as SGHKS and CDR2 as YYEKEE (reference sequence). J was trimmed by 5 bases and V by 4 bases; bases with no gene match: 6. This CDR3 has 15 amino acids. CDR3 loop: CASSRGQGNYQPQHF. The CDR3 region has the DNA TGTGCCAGCAGCAGGGGACAGGGGAACTATCAGCCCCAGCATTTT.

The chain has TRBV28 and TRBJ2-5; 13 bases align to TRBD2. The V and J ends lost 5 bases and 5 bases, in that order; junction bases with no gene match: 2. This CDR3 spans 14 amino acids. Germline V gene sequence: CDR1 MDHEN, CDR2 SYDVKM. CDR3 sequence (DNA): TGTGCCAGCAGTCCGGGACTAGCGGGGGAGACCCAGTACTTC. Protein sequence: CASSPGLAGETQYF.

The sample holds a few counts of this clone. This rearrangement joins TRBV2 to TRBJ1-1; no clear D gene. Deletions cut 7 bases from V and 11 bases from J, with 17 bases between. CDR3 length: 12 amino acids. Germline V gene sequence: CDR1 SNHLY, CDR2 FYNNEI. CDR3 amino acids: CASTSTKLGAFF. The CDR3 region has the DNA TGTGCCAGCACCTCTACTAAGCTTGGTGCTTTCTTT.

This chain joins TRBV7-9 and TRBJ2-5; 12 bases are shared with TRBD2. V shed 0 bases and J 5 bases; nucleotides not matched to a gene: 7. Per germline, CDR1 SEHNR and CDR2 FQNEAQ (reference sequence). The CDR3 loop spans 17 amino acids. The CDR3 nucleotides read TGTGCCAGCAGCTTAGCGCCCCTAGCGGGGGGGCTGGAGACCCAGTACTTC. This gives the protein CASSLAPLAGGLETQYF.

Sample share makes this clone medium-sized. The V call is TRBV9, the J call TRBJ2-5, with D uncertain. CDR3 length equals 14 residues. Trimming removed 4 bases at V and 1 base at J, with 11 bases between. Germline CDR1 and CDR2: SGDLS and YYNGEE. The CDR3 nucleotides read TGTGCCAGCAGCCCCCGCCAAACCCAAGAGACCCAGTACTTC. Encoded protein: CASSPRQTQETQYF.

This chain joins TRBV21-1 and TRBJ2-3; no check of the table's D call, TRBD2, against the DNA was made. TRBV21-1 is an annotated pseudogene. The CDR3 spans 19 residues. CDR3 bases: TGTGCCAGCAGCAAGGATGACACAGAGCGGGAGGTGGGCACAGATACGCAGTATTTT. Residues: CASSKDDTEREVGTDTQYF.

This sequence joins TRBV29-1 and TRBJ2-5, with D possibly being TRBD1 (5 bases). The CDR3 totals 12 residues. Trimming removed 7 bases at V and 3 bases at J, with 12 bases between. CDR1 is SQVTM, CDR2 ANQGSEA, per germline. CDR3 residues: CSGRGLKETQYF. The DNA of the CDR3 is TGCAGCGGTAGGGGTCTTAAAGAGACCCAGTACTTC.

CDR3 sequence (DNA): TGTGCCAGCAGTTGGGCCAGGGGGCCGACTAATGAAAAACTGTTTTTT. Protein product: CASSWARGPTNEKLFF. The genes are TRBV6-5 and TRBJ1-4; 8 nucleotides match TRBD1. The germline gives CDR1 MNHEY, CDR2 SVGAGI. Germline trimming cut 4 bases from V and 2 bases from J; bases unmatched to any gene: 6. This CDR3 region has 16 residues.

J is TRBJ2-6 and V is TRBV7-9, with D unresolved. V was cut by 2 bases and J by 12 bases, with 11 bases left in between. This CDR3 region has 13 residues. Germline CDR1 and CDR2: SEHNR and FQNEAQ (reference sequence). The CDR3 region is CASSLRTLPVLTF. The CDR3 DNA reads as TGTGCCAGCAGCTTAAGAACATTACCCGTCCTGACTTTC.

This clone was detected only a few times. The chain carries TRBV6-5 and TRBJ1-2; D unresolved. CDR3 size: 13 residues. Germline CDR1 MNHEY, CDR2 SVGAGI. Trimming shortened V by 5 bases and J by 4 bases, and 11 bases separated the two germline ends. This CDR3 reads CASSRTALYGYTF. For the CDR3, the DNA is TGTGCCAGCAGTCGGACGGCCCTCTATGGCTACACCTTC.

A few counts support this clone. This chain connects TRBV5-1 to TRBJ2-7; D remains ambiguous. There are 15 residues in the CDR3. V was clipped by 5 bases and J by 2 bases, with 17 bases between them. Looked up from germline, CDR1 is SGHRS and CDR2 is YFSETQ. CDR3 region: CASSPSPTDPYEQYF. The CDR3 bases are TGCGCCAGCAGTCCCTCACCAACCGATCCCTACGAGCAGTACTTC.